These 18 T cell receptor beta chains came from one sample sequenced in a study of T cells in Graves' hyperthyroidism and ophthalmopathy. Amplification of TCR beta CDR3 regions was performed using RNA transcripts as template. With the HTBI primer set, the TCR CDR3 went through a first round of RT-PCR. TCRdb re-analysed the multiplex PCR reads in MiXCR, keeping a single row per CDR3 protein. The data hold 560,000 or so distinct CDR3 sequences, with about 20% observed a single time. The sequencing sample was made of blood. The receptor set was obtained from a man aged 35 to 55 with Graves' ophthalmopathy.

This clonotype was detected only a few times. The chain uses TRBV12-3 or TRBV12-4 and TRBJ1-5, with 7 bases aligning to TRBD1. The CDR3 is 16 amino acids. The V segment lost 6 bases and the J segment 3 bases; nucleotides outside the gene matches: 11. CDR3 sequence: CASRLGAGGSNQPQHF. CDR3 coding DNA: TGTGCCAGCAGACTAGGGGCAGGGGGTTCCAATCAGCCCCAGCATTTT.

The rearrangement uses TRBV6-1 and TRBJ2-3; 9 bases fit TRBD2. CDR3 length equals 16 residues. The V gene's germline CDR1 is MNHNS and CDR2 SASEGT. J gave up 8 bases and V 2 bases, and 11 bases lay outside the gene matches. CDR3 protein: CASSEYGTSLPGTQYF. In DNA, the CDR3 is TGTGCCAGCAGTGAATACGGGACTAGCCTACCGGGTACGCAGTATTTT.

This clonotype has only a few counts. The genes are TRBV5-1 and TRBJ2-1; possibly TRBD1 or TRBD2 for D (5 bases each). Per the germline V gene, CDR1 is SGHRS and CDR2 is YFSETQ. The CDR3 covers 15 residues. Deletions cut 4 bases from V and 6 bases from J, with 17 bases between. CDR3 region: CASSNIVAGSNEQFF. Here the CDR3 DNA reads TGCGCCAGCAGCAATATAGTGGCAGGGAGCAATGAGCAGTTCTTC.

This clonotype came up a few times. The chain employs TRBV30 and TRBJ1-2; D unresolved. The V gene lost 5 bases and the J gene lost 9 bases, with 25 bases spanning the gap. The CDR3 spans 15 residues. The germline V gene has CDR1 GTSNPN and CDR2 SVGIG (reference sequence). The CDR3 sequence: CAWFNPSAGMVSYTF. The CDR3 nucleotides are TGTGCCTGGTTCAACCCATCGGCCGGTATGGTGAGCTACACCTTC.

V and J are TRBV18 and TRBJ1-1; D call uncertain. CDR3 length: 13 residues. The V end was cut by 0 bases, the J end by 2 bases, with 4 bases between. Germline V gives CDR1 KGHSH, CDR2 LQKENI. The CDR3 loop reads CASSPPPNTEAFF. CDR3 bases: TGTGCCAGCTCACCACCACCCAACACTGAAGCTTTCTTT.

This clonotype has a count of ten or more. The chain recombines TRBV3-1 with TRBJ2-3; D tentatively fits TRBD1 or TRBD2 (5 bases each). The CDR3 length is 15 residues. V was pared by 4 bases and J by 7 bases, with 18 bases between. Germline values: CDR1 LGHDT, CDR2 YNNKEL (reference sequence). CDR3 bases: TGTGCCAGCAGCCTGGGGGACCCCTTGTTTTATACGCAGTATTTT. Residues: CASSLGDPLFYTQYF.

In this sample, this clonotype turned up many times. V is TRBV2 and J is TRBJ1-2; TRBD1 might be the D (6 bases). From germline, CDR1 is SNHLY and CDR2 FYNNEI. Deletions cut 6 bases from V and 4 bases from J, with 15 bases between. The CDR3 is 14 residues long. The CDR3 loop reads CASSGTSDVYGYTF. In DNA, the CDR3 is TGTGCCAGCAGCGGGACAAGTGACGTCTATGGCTACACCTTC.

The gene calls are TRBV10-3 and TRBJ2-1, with a tentative D call TRBD2 (6 bases). V gave up 9 bases and J gave up 0 bases, with 15 bases separating them. The V gene's germline CDR1 is ENHRY and CDR2 SYGVKD. The CDR3 contains 15 residues. The CDR3 protein is CAIQAGVSSYNEQFF. DNA for the CDR3: TGTGCCATTCAAGCGGGCGTAAGCTCCTACAATGAGCAGTTCTTC.

This clonotype was detected only a few times. V is TRBV7-2 and J is TRBJ2-7, with D possibly being TRBD1 or TRBD2 (7 bases each). The CDR3 covers 15 residues. Germline V lookup: CDR1 SGHTA, CDR2 FQGNSA. V lost 3 bases and J lost 2, with 14 bases in between. The CDR3 loop reads CASSFYQGGAYEQYF. The CDR3 bases are TGTGCCAGCAGCTTTTATCAGGGGGGGGCCTACGAGCAGTACTTC.

In its sample, this clonotype was seen a few times. An end of the junction differs from the germline gene, which may be a read error. The DNA for the CDR3 is TGTGCCAGTAGCTTAACGGGCTCTTACAGGAGAATAAGAGAAGCTTTCTTT. This sequence encodes CASSLTGSYRRIREAFF. V and J are TRBV7-9 and TRBJ1-1, with D perhaps matching TRBD1 (5 bases). The CDR3 loop spans 17 amino acids. Per the germline V gene, CDR1 is SEHNR and CDR2 is FQNEAQ (reference sequence). Full variable domain (remainder filled in from reference TRBV7-9 and TRBJ1-1): DTGVSQNPRHKITKRGQNVTFRCDPISEHNRLYWYRQTLGQGPEFLTYFQNEAQLEKSRLLSDRFSAERPKGSFSTLEIQRTEQGDSAMYLCASSLTGSYRRIREAFFGQGTRLTVV.

The chain employs TRBV6-2 or TRBV6-3 and TRBJ1-1, with 7 bases aligning to TRBD1. The CDR3 spans 13 residues. Germline V gene lookup returns CDR1 MNHEY and CDR2 SVGEGT. V trimming: 8 bases; J trimming: 4 bases; junction bases outside the gene matches: 7. The CDR3 sequence is CASLTGMATEAFF. The DNA of the CDR3 is TGTGCCAGCCTGACAGGGATGGCCACTGAAGCTTTCTTT.

In its sample, this clonotype was seen many times. The gene calls are TRBV11-1 and TRBJ2-1; the D gene is possibly TRBD1 (6 bases). The CDR3 sequence is 17 residues long. Germline CDR1 reads SGHAT; CDR2 reads FQDESV (reference sequence). Trimming pared 4 bases from V and 4 bases from J, leaving 20 bases between. CDR3 sequence (DNA): TGTGCCAGCAGCTCCATCTCACAGGGTTCCTCTTACAATGAGCAGTTCTTC. This codes for CASSSISQGSSYNEQFF.

V usage is TRBV6-1 and J usage is TRBJ2-1; perhaps TRBD2 as D (5 bases). Germline V gene data show CDR1 as MNHNS and CDR2 as SASEGT. The CDR3 covers 16 residues. V shed 8 bases and J shed 0 bases, with 17 bases lying between them. This chain's CDR3 is CASFGTVRDSYNEQFF. The CDR3 region has the DNA TGTGCCAGCTTCGGAACCGTACGGGACTCCTACAATGAGCAGTTCTTC.

The gene calls are TRBV10-3 and TRBJ2-3; TRBD2 matches 7 bases. The germline CDR1 and CDR2 sequences are ENHRY and SYGVKD. V lost 2 bases and J lost 5; bases outside the gene matches: 4. CDR3 length: 14 residues. CDR3 sequence (DNA): TGTGCCATCAGTGAGGCGGGAGTTGGAGATACGCAGTATTTT. It is translated as CAISEAGVGDTQYF.

This clonotype was detected only a few times. The genes are TRBV30 and TRBJ1-2; 7 nucleotides agree with TRBD1. This CDR3 is built from 13 residues. From germline, CDR1 is GTSNPN and CDR2 SVGIG (reference sequence). The V and J ends lost 2 bases and 6 bases, in that order; junction bases with no gene match: 6. CDR3: CAWSLGGAHGYTF. Here the CDR3 DNA reads TGTGCCTGGAGTCTAGGGGGCGCCCATGGCTACACCTTC.

This clonotype was found a few times. The chain is built from TRBV28 and TRBJ1-1; TRBD1 aligns across 12 bases. The CDR3 spans 14 residues. J gave up 1 base and V 8 bases, and 2 bases lay outside the gene matches. Germline V gene sequence: CDR1 MDHEN, CDR2 SYDVKM. In DNA form, the CDR3 reads TGTGCCAGCGGGACAGGGGGCCCGAACACTGAAGCTTTCTTT. Encoded protein: CASGTGGPNTEAFF.

As to this clonotype: This may stem from a read error, because a much larger clone lies one nucleotide away. The V and J genes are TRBV7-8 and TRBJ1-1, with D tentatively TRBD1 (5 bases). V was cut by 4 bases and J by 3 bases, with 12 bases left in between. The germline CDR1 and CDR2 sequences are SGHVS and FQNEAQ. This CDR3 contains 14 residues. Here the CDR3 reads CASSSGPLDTEAFF. CDR3 DNA: TGTGCCAGCAGCTCGGGACCCTTGGACACTGAAGCTTTCTTT.

V usage is TRBV5-1 and J usage is TRBJ2-3, with TRBD2 identical over 7 bases. The CDR3 sequence is 16 residues long. With V trimmed by 4 bases and J by 5 bases, 13 bases remained unmatched. Germline V gene sequence: CDR1 SGHRS, CDR2 YFSETQ. The CDR3 region is CASSLGGGAARDTQYF. CDR3 in DNA: TGCGCCAGCAGCCTGGGGGGGGGAGCGGCACGAGATACGCAGTATTTT.